The clone carrying this T cell receptor (beta chain) has more than one count but fewer than ten. The antigen remains undetermined. Constant-segment primers served in 5'RACE that generated TCR alpha and TCR beta cDNA libraries bearing sample barcodes and UMIs. TCRdb processed the 5' RACE reads anew with MiXCR; each CDR3 protein has one entry. The sample lists fewer than 500,000 distinct CDR3 sequences; around 25% were seen once. The CDR3 consists of 16 residues. Losses at the gene ends were 6 bases for V and 0 bases for J; bases not matched to a gene: 5. Germline V gene lookup returns CDR1 MNHEY and CDR2 SVGEGT. This sample was taken from a study of T-cell memory formation after mild COVID-19. Background on the study: For the most part, TCR clusters were specific to one donor. The study, taken as a whole, reports: Those CD4+ clones that contracted were mainly in CM and EM (CD8+ ones in EMRA). The pre-infection memory compartment contained some responding clones, suggesting cross-reactive memory joined.

The chain joins TRBV6-2 or TRBV6-3 to TRBJ2-2, with 9 bases lining up with TRBD1. The source of this sequence is an adult woman who had mild COVID-19 (a few samples of this study predate the infection). Cell type and time point are not known. Sequenced input: PBMCs or a T cell subset sorted from them (not recorded which). The CDR3, as DNA: TGTGCCAGCAGCCCACAGGGGGCTTCGAACACCGGGGAGCTGTTTTTT. Its protein product is CASSPQGASNTGELFF.